This TCR beta chain was found in a study of shared clonotypes between healthy human individuals. Positive CCR7 selection of CD45RO-negative cells yielded the naive CD8 cells, and terminally differentiated effector memory CD45RA+ cells were excluded. Libraries were prepared by immunoSEQ multiplex PCR; TCRdb keeps only in-frame clonotypes and omits some of them. The sample includes 800,000 or so clones, about 97% of them seen just once. The germline V and J ends were trimmed by 0 bases and 6 bases, with 6 bases remaining between them. This CDR3 comprises 13 residues. Per germline, CDR1 LGHNA and CDR2 YSLEER.

The chain has TRBV4-3 and TRBJ1-5; D is unclear. Sequenced sample: naive CD8+ T cells sorted from blood. The receptor was derived from a man aged 30 to 45 in good health. Here the CDR3 reads CASSQDRAQPQHF. Here the CDR3 DNA reads TGCGCCAGCAGCCAAGATCGGGCTCAGCCCCAGCATTTT.